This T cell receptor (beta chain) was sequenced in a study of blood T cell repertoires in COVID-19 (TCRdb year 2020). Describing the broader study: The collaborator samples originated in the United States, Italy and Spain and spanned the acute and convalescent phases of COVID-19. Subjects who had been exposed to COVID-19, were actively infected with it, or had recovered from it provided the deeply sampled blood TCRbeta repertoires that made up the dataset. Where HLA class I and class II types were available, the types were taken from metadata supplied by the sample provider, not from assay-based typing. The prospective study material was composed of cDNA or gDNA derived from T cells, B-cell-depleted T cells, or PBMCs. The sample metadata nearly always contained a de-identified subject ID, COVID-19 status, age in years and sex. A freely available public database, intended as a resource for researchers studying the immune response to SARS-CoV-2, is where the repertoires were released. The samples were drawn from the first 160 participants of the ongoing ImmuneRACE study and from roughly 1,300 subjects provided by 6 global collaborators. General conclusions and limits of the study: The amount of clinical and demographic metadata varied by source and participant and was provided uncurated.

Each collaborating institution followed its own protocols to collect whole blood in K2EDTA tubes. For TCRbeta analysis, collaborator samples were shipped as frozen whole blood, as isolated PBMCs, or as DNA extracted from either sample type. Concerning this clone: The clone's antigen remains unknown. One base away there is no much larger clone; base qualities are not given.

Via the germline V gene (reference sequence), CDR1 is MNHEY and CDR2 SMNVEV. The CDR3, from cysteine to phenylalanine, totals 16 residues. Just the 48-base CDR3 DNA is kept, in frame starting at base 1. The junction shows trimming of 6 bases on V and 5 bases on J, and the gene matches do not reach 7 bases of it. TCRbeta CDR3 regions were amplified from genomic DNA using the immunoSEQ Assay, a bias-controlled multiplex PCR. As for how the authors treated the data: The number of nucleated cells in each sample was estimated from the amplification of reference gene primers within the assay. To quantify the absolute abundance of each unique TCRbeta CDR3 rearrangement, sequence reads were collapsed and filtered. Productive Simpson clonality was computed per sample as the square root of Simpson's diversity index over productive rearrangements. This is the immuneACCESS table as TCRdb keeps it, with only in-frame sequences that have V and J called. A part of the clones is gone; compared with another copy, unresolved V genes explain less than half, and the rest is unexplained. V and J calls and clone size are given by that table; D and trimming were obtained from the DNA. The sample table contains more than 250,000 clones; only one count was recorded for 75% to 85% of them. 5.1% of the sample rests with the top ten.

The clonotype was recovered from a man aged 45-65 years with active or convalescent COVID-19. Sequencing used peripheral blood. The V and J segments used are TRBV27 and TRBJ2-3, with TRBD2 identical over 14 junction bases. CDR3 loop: CASRDLGTSGRDTQYF. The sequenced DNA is TGTGCCAGCAGGGACCTCGGGACTAGCGGGAGAGATACGCAGTATTTT.